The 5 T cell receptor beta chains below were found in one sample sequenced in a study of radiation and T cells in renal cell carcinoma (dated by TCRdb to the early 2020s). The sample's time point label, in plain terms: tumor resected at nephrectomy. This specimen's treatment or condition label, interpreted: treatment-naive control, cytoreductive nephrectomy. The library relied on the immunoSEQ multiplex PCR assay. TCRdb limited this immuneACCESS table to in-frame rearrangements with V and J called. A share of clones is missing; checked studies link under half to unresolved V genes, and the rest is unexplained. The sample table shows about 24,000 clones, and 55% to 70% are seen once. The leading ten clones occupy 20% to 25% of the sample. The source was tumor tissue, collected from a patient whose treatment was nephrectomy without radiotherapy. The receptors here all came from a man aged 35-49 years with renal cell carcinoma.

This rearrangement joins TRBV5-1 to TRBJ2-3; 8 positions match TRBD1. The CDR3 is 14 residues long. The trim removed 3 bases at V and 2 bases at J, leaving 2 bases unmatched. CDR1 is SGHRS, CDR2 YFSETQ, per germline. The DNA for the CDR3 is TGCGCCAGCAGCTGGGACAGGTTCACAGATACGCAGTATTTT. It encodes CASSWDRFTDTQYF.

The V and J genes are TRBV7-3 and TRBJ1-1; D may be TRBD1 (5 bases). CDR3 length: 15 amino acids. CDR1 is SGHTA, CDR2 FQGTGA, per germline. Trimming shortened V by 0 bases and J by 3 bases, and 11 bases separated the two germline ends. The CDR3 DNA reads TGTGCCAGCAGCTTAACCCCGGGGCCGGACACTGAAGCTTTCTTT. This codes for CASSLTPGPDTEAFF.

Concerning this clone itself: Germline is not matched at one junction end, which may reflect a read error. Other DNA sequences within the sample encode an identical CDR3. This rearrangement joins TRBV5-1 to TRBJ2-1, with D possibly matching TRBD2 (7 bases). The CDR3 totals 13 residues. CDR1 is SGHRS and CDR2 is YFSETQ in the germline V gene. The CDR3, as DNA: TGTGCCAGCAGCTTGGATAGGGGGGGTGAGCAGTTCTTC. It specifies CASSLDRGGEQFF. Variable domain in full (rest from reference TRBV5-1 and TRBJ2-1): KAGVTQTPRYLIKTRGQQVTLSCSPISGHRSVSWYQQTPGQGLQFLFEYFSETQRNKGNFPGRFSGRQFSNSRSEMNVSTLELGDSALYLCASSLDRGGEQFFGPGTRLTVL.

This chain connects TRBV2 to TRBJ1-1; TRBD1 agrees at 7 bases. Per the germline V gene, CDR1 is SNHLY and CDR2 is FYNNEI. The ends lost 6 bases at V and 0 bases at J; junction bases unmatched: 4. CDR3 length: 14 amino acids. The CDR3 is CASRGGTVNTEAFF. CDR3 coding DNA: TGTGCCAGCAGGGGAGGGACAGTGAACACTGAAGCTTTCTTT.

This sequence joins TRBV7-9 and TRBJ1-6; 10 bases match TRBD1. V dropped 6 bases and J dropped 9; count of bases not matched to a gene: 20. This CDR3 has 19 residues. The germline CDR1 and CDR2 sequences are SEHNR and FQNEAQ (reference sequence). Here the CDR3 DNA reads TGTGCCAGCAGGTTTAGGGGACAGGGGTTAACGAACAAGAGTTCACCCCTCCACTTT. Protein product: CASRFRGQGLTNKSSPLHF. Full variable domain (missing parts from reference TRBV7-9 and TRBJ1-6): DTGVSQNPRHKITKRGQNVTFRCDPISEHNRLYWYRQTLGQGPEFLTYFQNEAQLEKSRLLSDRFSAERPKGSFSTLEIQRTEQGDSAMYLCASRFRGQGLTNKSSPLHFGNGTRLTVT.